Presented here are 14 T cell receptor beta chains from one specimen sequenced in a study of cytomegalovirus exposure and HLA in healthy donors (dated 2017 in TCRdb). Library method: the immunoSEQ multiplex PCR assay. For the multiplex PCR, a mixture combining 60 forward primers for TCR Vbeta segments and 13 reverse primers for TCR Jbeta segments was used. TCRdb stores this immuneACCESS table with in-frame sequences only. Part of the clones is absent; in the studies checked, under half of the shortfall reflects unresolved V genes, and no reason is known for the rest. This sample has approximately 140,000 clones in its table, and approximately 72% of those were observed once. Roughly 3% of the sample is taken by the ten largest. Sequencing was done on a sample of PBMCs. All receptors come from a human donor in good health.

J is TRBJ2-2 and V is TRBV9; the D gene is possibly TRBD2 (5 bases). Trimming removed 4 bases from V and 0 bases from J, with 16 bases in between. This CDR3 is 17 amino acids long. Per the germline V gene, CDR1 is SGDLS and CDR2 is YYNGEE. The CDR3 bases are TGTGCCAGCAGCTTCTCTCCGGGGATATCGAACACCGGGGAGCTGTTTTTT. Translation: CASSFSPGISNTGELFF.

J is TRBJ2-3 and V is TRBV5-4; possible D gene TRBD2, 7 bases. V was trimmed by 4 bases and J by 1 base, leaving 22 bases between them. The CDR3 contains 18 residues. The germline V gene encodes CDR1 SGHNT and CDR2 YYREEE (reference sequence). The CDR3 nucleotides read TGTGCCAGCAGCCTCGGGGGGCCAGTGTGGCAGGGCACAGATACGCAGTATTTT. Translated, it gives CASSLGGPVWQGTDTQYF.

The V and J genes are TRBV7-9 and TRBJ1-4; the D is unclear. CDR1 and CDR2 from the germline V gene are SEHNR and FQNEAQ (reference sequence). V was clipped by 4 bases and J by 6 bases, with 15 bases between them. CDR3 length: 15 residues. DNA for the CDR3: TGTGCCAGCAGCTCGTGGAGGGTGAAAGATGAAAAACTGTTTTTT. Its protein product is CASSSWRVKDEKLFF.

The sample holds one count of this clone. The chain carries TRBV18 and TRBJ2-3; a weak D match, TRBD2 (5 bases). The CDR3 extends over 12 amino acids. V lost 6 bases to trimming and J lost 5 bases, with 9 bases between them. Germline V gives CDR1 KGHSH, CDR2 LQKENI. The CDR3 region is CASSGRGDTQYF. The CDR3 DNA is TGTGCCAGCTCGGGGAGAGGAGATACGCAGTATTTT.

V and J are TRBV7-9 and TRBJ2-3; 7 bases agree with TRBD2. The CDR3 has 17 residues. V gave up 1 base and J gave up 3 bases; unmatched junction bases: 10. The germline V gene has CDR1 SEHNR and CDR2 FQNEAQ (reference sequence). The chain's CDR3 is CASSLVVGGSMTDTQYF. As DNA, the CDR3 is TGTGCCAGCAGCTTAGTTGTCGGCGGGAGTATGACAGATACGCAGTATTTT. Full variable domain (remainder filled in from reference TRBV7-9 and TRBJ2-3): DTGVSQNPRHKITKRGQNVTFRCDPISEHNRLYWYRQTLGQGPEFLTYFQNEAQLEKSRLLSDRFSAERPKGSFSTLEIQRTEQGDSAMYLCASSLVVGGSMTDTQYFGPGTRLTVL.

This clone appeared a single time. The chain uses TRBV29-1 and TRBJ2-1, with 10 bases lining up with TRBD2. V was clipped by 7 bases and J by 1 base; unmatched bases: 13. There are 17 residues in the CDR3. CDR1 and CDR2 from the germline V gene are SQVTM and ANQGSEA. CDR3 region: CSDRQGSSGRSYNEQFF. The DNA of the CDR3 is TGCAGCGACCGACAGGGATCTAGCGGGAGATCCTACAATGAGCAGTTCTTC.

The rearrangement uses TRBV11-1 and TRBJ1-2; D is possibly TRBD1 (6 bases). V was pared by 3 bases and J by 5 bases, with 13 bases between. Looked up from germline, CDR1 is SGHAT and CDR2 is FQDESV (reference sequence). This CDR3 spans 14 amino acids. Here the CDR3 reads CASSLDRDPYGYTF. The CDR3 region has the DNA TGTGCCAGCAGCTTGGACAGAGACCCGTATGGCTACACCTTC.

This chain connects TRBV6-1 to TRBJ1-1; the match to TRBD1 covers 7 bases. The CDR3 totals 12 residues. With V trimmed by 6 bases and J by 10 bases, 8 bases remained unmatched. Germline assignment: CDR1 MNHNS and CDR2 SASEGT. CDR3 protein: CASRTNQGGAFF. The CDR3, as DNA: TGTGCCAGCAGAACAAACCAGGGGGGAGCTTTCTTT.

The chain joins TRBV5-1 to TRBJ1-5; D remains ambiguous. This CDR3 comprises 15 residues. Trimming removed 0 bases at V and 6 bases at J, with 13 bases between. Germline loops: CDR1 SGHRS, CDR2 YFSETQ. DNA for the CDR3: TGCGCCAGCAGCTTGGAAGGTCGGGTTGGTCAGCCCCAGCATTTT. Translating it yields CASSLEGRVGQPQHF. The full variable domain, rest sourced from reference TRBV5-1 and TRBJ1-5, is KAGVTQTPRYLIKTRGQQVTLSCSPISGHRSVSWYQQTPGQGLQFLFEYFSETQRNKGNFPGRFSGRQFSNSRSEMNVSTLELGDSALYLCASSLEGRVGQPQHFGDGTRLSIL.

The chain couples TRBV29-1 to TRBJ2-7; TRBD2 matches 11 bases. With V trimmed by 2 bases and J by 3 bases, 0 bases remained unmatched. The CDR3 totals 13 residues. CDR1 SQVTM and CDR2 ANQGSEA come from the germline V gene. The CDR3, as DNA: TGCAGCGTTGAACTAGCGGGAGGCTACGAGCAGTACTTC. Its protein product is CSVELAGGYEQYF.

Only a few counts were recorded for this clone. The chain has TRBV27 and TRBJ1-6, with D perhaps matching TRBD1 (5 bases). Trimming shortened V by 2 bases and J by 3 bases, and 11 bases separated the two germline ends. The germline CDR1 and CDR2 sequences are MNHEY and SMNVEV (reference sequence). This CDR3 contains 16 residues. CDR3 in amino acids: CASSLAPGVYNSPLHF. In DNA form, the CDR3 reads TGTGCCAGCAGTTTAGCACCGGGGGTCTATAATTCACCCCTCCACTTT.

The chain combines TRBV2 with TRBJ2-7; 9 bases line up with TRBD1. CDR1 is SNHLY and CDR2 is FYNNEI in the germline V gene. This CDR3 has 16 residues. V trimming: 6 bases; J trimming: 7 bases; junction bases outside the gene matches: 16. The CDR3 loop is CASRPGQGGFSREQYF. The CDR3, as DNA: TGTGCCAGCAGGCCGGGACAGGGAGGATTTTCGAGGGAGCAGTACTTC.

This clone was recorded only once. The rearrangement uses TRBV11-2 and TRBJ1-1, with 8 bases matching TRBD1. CDR3 size: 15 residues. The junction had 9 bases not matched to a gene; V was cut back by 4 bases and J by 5 bases. From germline, CDR1 is SGHAT and CDR2 FQNNGV. CDR3 sequence (DNA): TGTGCCAGCAGCTCCTGGACAGGGAGGGCAACTGAAGCTTTCTTT. Its protein is CASSSWTGRATEAFF.

This clone was seen a few times. The chain has TRBV10-3 and TRBJ2-1, with 10 bases aligning to TRBD1. V was clipped by 7 bases and J by 7 bases; unmatched bases: 13. This CDR3 has 16 amino acids. Germline V CDR1 and CDR2: ENHRY, SYGVKD. CDR3 DNA: TGTGCCATCAAGTCGGTGGACAGGGGGTATTATAATGAGCAGTTCTTC. Translating it yields CAIKSVDRGYYNEQFF.